These T cell receptor beta chains were read from a single sample in a study of blood T cell repertoires in COVID-19. TCRdb's copy holds only in-frame clones and misses some; the assay was immunoSEQ multiplex PCR. The table lists 130,000 to 150,000 clones, about 83% of them singletons, with less than 6% in the top ten. The sample consisted of PBMCs or T cells enriched from blood (not recorded which). These receptors all stem from a woman between 45 and 65 years old who had been exposed to COVID-19. The CDR3 runs from the conserved cysteine through the conserved F or W. D genes are given only for firm matches. Clone sizes are given selectively: once, few, many, or a class where the clone is expanded.

abundance | j_gene | v_gene | d_gene | CDR3nt | CDR3aa
- | TRBJ2-1 | TRBV7-2 | TRBD2 | TGTGCCAGCAGCTCGGGACTAGCGGGGGGTTGGCTGTTCTTC | CASSSGLAGGWLFF
- | TRBJ1-1 | TRBV5-1 | - | TGCGCCAGCAGAACGCAGGCCAACACTGAAGCTTTCTTT | CASRTQANTEAFF
- | TRBJ1-2 | TRBV24-1 | - | TGTGCCACCAGTGCGGGAACGGGTGGCTACACCTTC | CATSAGTGGYTF
- | TRBJ2-7 | TRBV6-5 | - | TGTGCCACGGACCTGACAGGCACCAGCTACGAGCAGTACTTC | CATDLTGTSYEQYF
- | TRBJ1-1 | TRBV7-2 | TRBD1 | TGTGCCAGCAGCCGGTTTCAGGGGGCGCGGACTGAAGCTTTCTTT | CASSRFQGARTEAFF
- | TRBJ1-4 | TRBV2 | - | TGTGCCAGCAGGCTAGTTGCAACTAATGAAAAACTGTTTTTT | CASRLVATNEKLFF
- | TRBJ1-3 | TRBV4-1 | - | TGCGCCAGCAGCCAACACCATGGGGCCTCCTCTGGAAACACCATATATTTT | CASSQHHGASSGNTIYF
- | TRBJ1-2 | TRBV7-2 | TRBD1 | TGTGCCAGCAGCTTAGAAGGCAGGGGGCTTGGCTACACCTTC | CASSLEGRGLGYTF
- | TRBJ1-3 | TRBV7-9 | TRBD1 | TGTGCCAGCAGACCAACAGGGGACTCTGGAAACACCATATATTTT | CASRPTGDSGNTIYF
- | TRBJ2-7 | TRBV5-4 | TRBD1 | TGTGCCAGCAGCTACGGGACAGGGAGAACCTACGAGCAGTACTTC | CASSYGTGRTYEQYF
- | TRBJ2-3 | TRBV19 | TRBD2 | TGTGCCAGTAGGACTAGCGGGAGAGGCACAGATACGCAGTATTTT | CASRTSGRGTDTQYF
few | TRBJ2-5 | TRBV19 | TRBD2 | TGTGCCAGTAGTCCCCAGGTGGGACTACTCCAAGAGACCCAGTACTTC | CASSPQVGLLQETQYF
- | TRBJ2-3 | TRBV5-4 | TRBD1 | TGTGCCAGCAGCAATGGACAGGCTCGGGCCCCAGATACGCAGTATTTT | CASSNGQARAPDTQYF
- | TRBJ1-2 | TRBV6-6 | - | TGTGCCAGCAACGTCGGACAGAACAACTATGGCTACACCTTC | CASNVGQNNYGYTF
- | TRBJ2-6 | TRBV2 | - | TGTGCCGGGGGGGCCGTCGGGGCCAACGTCCTGACTTTC | CAGGAVGANVLTF
- | TRBJ1-1 | TRBV19 | - | TGTGCCAGTAGTATCATCGATACAGGGACTGAAGCTTTCTTT | CASSIIDTGTEAFF
- | TRBJ2-7 | TRBV6-5 | TRBD2 | TGTGCCAGCACCCGTGGGGGGAGGGGCGAGCAGTACTTC | CASTRGGRGEQYF
- | TRBJ1-6 | TRBV4-3 | - | TGCGCCAGCAGCCAACTCGGTCCGTGGAATTCACCCCTCCACTTT | CASSQLGPWNSPLHF
- | TRBJ2-7 | TRBV10-1 | TRBD2 | TGCGCCAGCAGTTCCGGGACTAGAAAGCCCTACGAGCAGTACTTC | CASSSGTRKPYEQYF
- | TRBJ2-7 | TRBV7-9 | - | TGTGCCAGCAGCCCAGGGTACGAGCAGTACTTC | CASSPGYEQYF
- | TRBJ1-2 | TRBV2 | - | TGTGCCAGCACCACTCCTAGGGGATCGGCACTCGGTGGCTACACCTTC | CASTTPRGSALGGYTF
- | TRBJ1-2 | TRBV21-1 | - | TGTGCCAGCAGCCCGGTAGCTTTAGGGGGCGACTATGGCTACACCTTC | CASSPVALGGDYGYTF
- | TRBJ2-7 | TRBV5-4 | TRBD1 | TGTGCCAGCAGCTTGGGTTTGGAGGACAGGGTAGGCGAGCAGTACTTC | CASSLGLEDRVGEQYF